Shown below are 7 T cell receptor beta chains from a single sample sequenced in a study of neurological immune-mediated disorders. TCRdb re-analysed the 5' RACE reads in MiXCR, keeping a single row per CDR3 protein. The profile shows around 76,000 distinct CDR3 sequences, 10% to 13% of them singletons. Time point here: longitudinal time-point 1 (baseline). The sample consisted of PBMCs. The source is a man under 40 in good health.

This clonotype was counted many times. The genes are TRBV7-9 and TRBJ2-1; 9 bases align to TRBD2. From germline, CDR1 is SEHNR and CDR2 FQNEAQ (reference sequence). This CDR3 spans 14 amino acids. V gave up 3 bases and J gave up 3 bases; unmatched junction bases: 0. The CDR3 region is CASSLTSGYNEQFF. Here the CDR3 DNA reads TGTGCCAGCAGCTTGACTAGCGGCTACAATGAGCAGTTCTTC.

This clonotype was recorded at least ten times. J is TRBJ2-7 and V is TRBV15; possible D gene TRBD1, 6 bases. Germline V lookup: CDR1 LNHNV, CDR2 YYDKDF (reference sequence). The CDR3 contains 13 residues. V lost 3 bases to trimming and J lost 2 bases, with 8 bases between them. CDR3 sequence: CATSRDRTYEQYF. As DNA, the CDR3 is TGTGCCACCAGCAGGGACAGAACCTACGAGCAGTACTTC.

This clonotype was recorded at least ten times. The rearrangement links TRBV28 to TRBJ2-7; D is possibly TRBD1 (6 bases). Trimming left V 3 bases short and J 4 bases short, with 13 bases between. CDR1 MDHEN and CDR2 SYDVKM come from the germline V gene. CDR3 length equals 14 residues. In DNA, the CDR3 is TGTGCCAGCAGTTTGCATAGGGACACATACGAGCAGTACTTC. Translation: CASSLHRDTYEQYF.

This clonotype was detected ten times or more. The chain uses TRBV20-1 and TRBJ2-1, with 10 bases identical to TRBD2. The CDR3 extends over 16 amino acids. The germline gives CDR1 DFQATT, CDR2 SNEGSKA (reference sequence). The J segment lost 2 bases and the V segment lost 5 bases, leaving 9 bases of the junction unmatched. The CDR3 is CSAPPSAGGTYNEQFF. The CDR3 region has the DNA TGCAGTGCTCCTCCGTCAGCGGGAGGGACCTACAATGAGCAGTTCTTC.

There are many counts of this clonotype. V and J are TRBV5-1 and TRBJ2-2, with a tentative D call TRBD2 (6 bases). CDR3 length equals 14 residues. Germline-derived CDR1 and CDR2 are SGHRS and YFSETQ. Trimming pared 2 bases from V and 6 bases from J, leaving 11 bases between. The CDR3 loop is CASSLRLDPGELFF. The CDR3 region has the DNA TGCGCCAGCAGCTTACGACTAGACCCCGGGGAGCTGTTTTTT.

This clonotype was observed a few times. The rearrangement uses TRBV24-1 and TRBJ2-1; TRBD2 agrees at 8 bases. Looked up from germline, CDR1 is KGHDR and CDR2 is SFDVKD. The junction had 15 bases not matched to a gene; V was cut back by 3 bases and J by 6 bases. The CDR3 spans 18 residues. CDR3 loop: CATSDPRPGLVLPNEQFF. The DNA of the CDR3 is TGTGCCACCAGTGATCCCCGCCCGGGACTAGTACTCCCCAATGAGCAGTTCTTC.

This clonotype has ten or more counts. The genes are TRBV7-2 and TRBJ2-3; tentative D call: TRBD1 (6 bases). Trimming cost V 5 bases and J 11 bases, with 26 bases left between them. Germline V gene lookup returns CDR1 SGHTA and CDR2 FQGNSA. The CDR3 runs to 16 residues. The CDR3 spells CASSDGTPGPSYQQYF. CDR3 sequence (DNA): TGTGCCAGCAGCGACGGGACACCAGGTCCGTCCTACCAGCAGTATTTT.